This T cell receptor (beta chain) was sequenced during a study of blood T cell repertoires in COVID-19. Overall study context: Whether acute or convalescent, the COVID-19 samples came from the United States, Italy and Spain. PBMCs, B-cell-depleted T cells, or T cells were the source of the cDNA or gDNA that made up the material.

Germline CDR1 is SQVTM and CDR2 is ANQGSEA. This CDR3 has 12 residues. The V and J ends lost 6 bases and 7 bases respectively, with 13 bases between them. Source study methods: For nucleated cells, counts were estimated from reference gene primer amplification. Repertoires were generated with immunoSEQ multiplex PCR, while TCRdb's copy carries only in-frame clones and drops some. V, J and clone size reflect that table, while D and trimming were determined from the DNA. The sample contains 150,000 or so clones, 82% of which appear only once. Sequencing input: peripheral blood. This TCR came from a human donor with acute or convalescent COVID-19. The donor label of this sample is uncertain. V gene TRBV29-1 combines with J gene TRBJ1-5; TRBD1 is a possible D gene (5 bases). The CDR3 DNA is TGCAGCGTCGGACAAGGCCGGCAGCCCCAGCATTTT. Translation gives CSVGQGRQPQHF.